This is a list of T cell receptor beta chains from one sample in a study of regulatory T cells in long-lasting Graves disease. TCRdb itself ran the multiplex PCR reads through MiXCR, one entry per CDR3 protein. This repertoire shows about 530,000 distinct CDR3 sequences, roughly 16% found once; its top ten account for around 25%. The same sample was also used in a study of T cells in Graves' hyperthyroidism and ophthalmopathy.

Sequencing was performed on peripheral blood mononuclear cells (PBMCs), taken at new diagnosis, from a patient treated with antithyroid drugs. Every receptor here comes from a woman aged 35-60 years with Graves disease. Each CDR3 is given with its conserved first and last residue. A D gene is named only where the DNA matches it firmly. Part of the rows lack a size; the others show once, few, many or a class for expanded clones.

abundance,v_gene,d_gene,j_gene,CDR3nt,CDR3aa
many,TRBV5-1,NA,TRBJ2-1,TGCGCCAGCAGCTCGAGGGTCCTAGATAATGAGCAGTTCTTC,CASSSRVLDNEQFF
few,TRBV28,NA,TRBJ2-7,TGTGCCAGCAGCACTCCGGGACGGAGCTCCTACGAGCAGTACTTC,CASSTPGRSSYEQYF
few,TRBV7-9,NA,TRBJ1-1,TGTGCCAGCAGCACCGGGGGGGGGGGAAGCACTGAAGCTTTCTTT,CASSTGGGGSTEAFF
NA,TRBV3-1,NA,TRBJ2-4,TGTGCCAGCAGCCGGGAGGTAGCCAAAAACATTCAGTACTTC,CASSREVAKNIQYF
NA,TRBV20-1,TRBD1,TRBJ1-2,TGCAGTGCTAGAGATGGGACAGCACATGGCTACACCTTC,CSARDGTAHGYTF
NA,TRBV19,NA,TRBJ2-7,TGTGCCAGTAGTATCGGTCAGGTGATCGAGCAGTACTTC,CASSIGQVIEQYF
few,TRBV7-9,NA,TRBJ2-3,TGTGCCAGCAGCTTAGGTAGGGGACTCCGAGATACGCAGTATTTT,CASSLGRGLRDTQYF
many,TRBV7-2,NA,TRBJ1-5,TGTGCCAGCAGCTTAGACGGTCAGCCCCAGCATTTT,CASSLDGQPQHF
many,TRBV12-3/TRBV12-4,NA,TRBJ2-1,TGTGCCAGCAGTCGGACGAATGCCGACTATGAGCAGTTCTTC,CASSRTNADYEQFF
few,TRBV5-1,NA,TRBJ1-2,TGCGCCAGCAGCTTGGGGCAGGAGGGGTCTAACTATGGCTACACCTTC,CASSLGQEGSNYGYTF
few,TRBV10-3,TRBD2,TRBJ2-7,TGTGCCATCTCCAGCGGGGGAACCTACGAGCAGTACTTC,CAISSGGTYEQYF
few,TRBV28,NA,TRBJ1-1,TGTGCCAGCAGTTTACTTTCGGAGGACACTGAAGCTTTCTTT,CASSLLSEDTEAFF
NA,TRBV12-3/TRBV12-4,TRBD2,TRBJ2-7,TGTGCCAGCACCCCCATGCTGGGAGCGGGGGCAGACTACGAGCAGTACTTC,CASTPMLGAGADYEQYF
NA,TRBV2,TRBD1,TRBJ1-6,TGTGCCAGCACTCCTTATCTCGACAGGGTCTTTAATTCACCCCTCCACTTT,CASTPYLDRVFNSPLHF
many,TRBV6-1,NA,TRBJ1-1,TGTGCCAGCAGCCATAGGGAGAACACTGAAGCTTTCTTT,CASSHRENTEAFF
few,TRBV7-2,NA,TRBJ1-5,TGTGCCAGCAGCTTAGCTTGGGGGACCGCAGGGAGCAATCAGCCCCAGCATTTT,CASSLAWGTAGSNQPQHF
many,TRBV2,NA,TRBJ1-1,TGTGCCAGCAGACGGGATCTCGGGGATATAAACACTGAAGCTTTCTTT,CASRRDLGDINTEAFF
many,TRBV10-3,NA,TRBJ2-5,TGTGCCATCAGTGAGGGACTGGGGCAAGAGACCCAGTACTTC,CAISEGLGQETQYF
NA,TRBV2,TRBD2,TRBJ2-3,TGTGCCAGCAGGTCGAATCATTGGCCCGGGGGGGTAGATACGCAGTATTTT,CASRSNHWPGGVDTQYF
few,TRBV11-3,NA,TRBJ2-6,TGTGCCAGCAGCTTAGAGGCAGGAAAAACCTCTGGGGCCAACGTCCTGACTTTC,CASSLEAGKTSGANVLTF
few,TRBV29-1,NA,TRBJ1-1,TGCAGCGCCATCCGGGACATCGAGGTAGCTTTCTTT,CSAIRDIEVAFF
many,TRBV18,NA,TRBJ1-2,TGTGCCAGCTCACCATCCCCGATAAGCGATGGCTACACCTTC,CASSPSPISDGYTF
many,TRBV29-1,TRBD1,TRBJ1-1,TGCAGCGTTGGGGGTTGGACAGGGAGTACTGAAGCTTTCTTT,CSVGGWTGSTEAFF
few,TRBV24-1,TRBD2,TRBJ2-2,TGTGCCACCAGTGATTTCGGGGGGACCACCGGGGAGCTGTTTTTT,CATSDFGGTTGELFF
many,TRBV5-1,NA,TRBJ1-5,TGCGCCAGCAGCCCAGGGCTCAACAATCAGCCCCAGCATTTT,CASSPGLNNQPQHF
few,TRBV4-1,TRBD2,TRBJ2-1,TGCGCCAGCAGCCATTACCCCAGGCTAGCGGCCTACAATGAGCAGTTCTTC,CASSHYPRLAAYNEQFF
many,TRBV28,NA,TRBJ1-1,TGTGCCAGCAGTTTCAATTTACAGTTAAGCACTGAAGCTTTCTTT,CASSFNLQLSTEAFF
NA,TRBV6-4,NA,TRBJ1-2,TGTGCCAGCTCGGATTCCAACTATGGCTACATCTTC,CASSDSNYGYIF
many,TRBV20-1,NA,TRBJ1-5,TGCAGTTCCCTGGGGCAGAAAAATCAGCCCCAGCATTTT,CSSLGQKNQPQHF
many,TRBV11-2,NA,TRBJ2-2,TGTGCCAGCAGCCAGTGGGGCCAGGGAGCCACCGGGGAGCTGTTTTTT,CASSQWGQGATGELFF
many,TRBV18,NA,TRBJ2-1,TGTGCCAGCTCACCACCGTCGCCCCAGGGTGAGCAGTTCTTC,CASSPPSPQGEQFF
many,TRBV11-2,TRBD1,TRBJ2-5,TGTGCCAGCAGTCATGGACAGGGTCGGACGAGAGAGACCCAGTACTTC,CASSHGQGRTRETQYF